These T cell receptor beta chains were read from a single sample in a study of control samples from healthy donors and cancer patients. Libraries were prepared by immunoSEQ multiplex PCR; TCRdb keeps only in-frame clonotypes and omits some of them. Of 130,000 or so clones in the sample, roughly 92% are singletons; the top ten hold 4.5% to 7%. Sample: blood. The receptors originated from a man younger than 35 in good health. Each CDR3 is given without its conserved first and last residue. Fields, in order: D gene, J gene, V gene, CDR3 protein. A D gene is named only where the DNA matches it firmly.

D: .
J: TRBJ1-2
V: TRBV4-1
CDR3: ASSQVLPPVEGYT

D: TRBD1
J: TRBJ2-6
V: TRBV10-3
CDR3: AISSPDRGQSSGANVLT

D: .
J: TRBJ1-5
V: TRBV3-1/TRBV3-2
CDR3: ASSQDWGPDQPQH

D: .
J: TRBJ2-7
V: TRBV18
CDR3: ASSPSFGQRSYEQY

D: .
J: TRBJ2-3
V: TRBV2
CDR3: ASNRDTQY

D: TRBD1
J: TRBJ2-3
V: TRBV7-9
CDR3: ASSLVRGQSTDTQY

D: .
J: TRBJ1-2
V: TRBV19
CDR3: ASSIDRDGYGYT

D: .
J: TRBJ1-2
V: TRBV21-1
CDR3: ASGKGPYGYT

D: TRBD1
J: TRBJ2-1
V: TRBV27
CDR3: ANSSLTGGRDEQF

D: .
J: TRBJ1-1
V: TRBV2
CDR3: ASTGNPQGRGNTEAF

D: .
J: TRBJ1-2
V: TRBV6-4
CDR3: ASRSGTYGYT

D: TRBD1
J: TRBJ1-4
V: TRBV7-9
CDR3: ASSDQGGTGWEKLF

D: .
J: TRBJ2-1
V: TRBV5-4
CDR3: ASSSEGGDHYTDEQF

D: .
J: TRBJ2-7
V: TRBV12-3/TRBV12-4
CDR3: ASSPGTSYEQY

D: TRBD2
J: TRBJ2-3
V: TRBV10-3
CDR3: AITETSGGPDTQY

D: TRBD2
J: TRBJ2-7
V: TRBV6-5
CDR3: ASSSPGGYEQY

D: TRBD2
J: TRBJ2-5
V: TRBV2
CDR3: ASSGRTSSTETQY

D: .
J: TRBJ1-2
V: TRBV6-2/TRBV6-3
CDR3: ASSYPDQNYGYT

D: .
J: TRBJ1-2
V: TRBV5-6
CDR3: ASSLYNHGYT

D: .
J: TRBJ1-1
V: TRBV11-2
CDR3: ASSLITEAF

D: .
J: TRBJ2-2
V: TRBV7-9
CDR3: ASSLEGRGIGELF

D: .
J: TRBJ1-4
V: TRBV15
CDR3: ATSRDLRSNEKLF

D: TRBD1
J: TRBJ2-2
V: TRBV6-5
CDR3: ATFSGQLTGELF

D: TRBD2
J: TRBJ2-1
V: TRBV9
CDR3: ASSGGSGGLDEQF

D: .
J: TRBJ1-1
V: TRBV3-1/TRBV3-2
CDR3: ASSQAGAGTEAF

D: TRBD1
J: TRBJ1-2
V: TRBV9
CDR3: ASSLRGDYGYT

D: .
J: TRBJ1-2
V: TRBV28
CDR3: ASSFQPYGYT

D: TRBD1
J: TRBJ2-7
V: TRBV18
CDR3: ASSPNRDSIDEQY

D: TRBD1
J: TRBJ2-6
V: TRBV7-9
CDR3: ASSSRTGPIRANVLT

D: .
J: TRBJ2-3
V: TRBV6-5
CDR3: ASRQQGEDTQY

D: .
J: TRBJ2-7
V: TRBV7-2
CDR3: ASSFRIGGSGYEQY

D: TRBD2
J: TRBJ2-3
V: TRBV3-1/TRBV3-2
CDR3: ASSPSQLAGYTDTQY

D: .
J: TRBJ1-2
V: TRBV6-5
CDR3: ASSSRDPNYGYT

D: TRBD2
J: TRBJ2-3
V: TRBV24-1
CDR3: ATSDPGREGADTQY

D: .
J: TRBJ2-7
V: TRBV11-1
CDR3: ASSLALGQYEQY

D: TRBD1
J: TRBJ1-2
V: TRBV24-1
CDR3: ATSDSQINDRDLTMGL

D: .
J: TRBJ1-1
V: TRBV5-1
CDR3: ASSLEQENTEAF

D: .
J: TRBJ1-1
V: TRBV19
CDR3: ASTPGVGRTEAF

D: .
J: TRBJ2-3
V: TRBV1
CDR3: TSSQEWAASGGSGDMAQY

D: TRBD1
J: TRBJ2-1
V: TRBV5-1
CDR3: ASSWTGSKTYNEQF

D: TRBD2
J: TRBJ2-1
V: TRBV12-5
CDR3: ASGLVRSTLAGVVGTYNEQF

D: TRBD1
J: TRBJ2-6
V: TRBV30
CDR3: AGSPGTGGSGANVLT

D: TRBD2
J: TRBJ2-5
V: TRBV2
CDR3: ASEREGGGISAQY

D: .
J: TRBJ1-6
V: TRBV5-6
CDR3: ASSLNNSPLH

D: .
J: TRBJ1-1
V: TRBV7-9
CDR3: ASSLDRTFTEAF

D: .
J: TRBJ1-6
V: TRBV6-5
CDR3: ASKQQNSYNSPLH

D: .
J: TRBJ1-2
V: TRBV2
CDR3: ASSDDGDGYT

D: .
J: TRBJ2-7
V: TRBV9
CDR3: ASSVGGGLSYEQY

D: .
J: TRBJ1-5
V: TRBV21-1
CDR3: ASSKTRACPGNQPQH

D: .
J: TRBJ2-1
V: TRBV9
CDR3: ASSLEGASSYNEQF

D: .
J: TRBJ1-1
V: TRBV10-2
CDR3: ASSDHGGYYTEAF

D: .
J: TRBJ2-1
V: TRBV7-9
CDR3: ASSARLENEQF

D: .
J: TRBJ1-2
V: TRBV7-9
CDR3: ASSLGAEVNYGYT

D: TRBD1
J: TRBJ1-4
V: TRBV6-6
CDR3: ASNQQGANDEKLF

D: TRBD1
J: TRBJ1-4
V: TRBV19
CDR3: ASSNPGQGGNEKLF

D: .
J: TRBJ2-7
V: TRBV6-5
CDR3: ASSPMGSRTYEQY

D: TRBD1
J: TRBJ2-3
V: TRBV5-4
CDR3: ASSFHRGRAIDTQY

D: .
J: TRBJ2-7
V: TRBV10-3
CDR3: AISERWLNSYEQY

D: .
J: TRBJ1-4
V: TRBV6-4
CDR3: ASSERSNEKLF

D: .
J: TRBJ2-5
V: TRBV18
CDR3: ASSPPGNPQETQY